The rows below give T cell receptor beta chains drawn from one sample of a study of T-cell reconstitution after alpha-beta-depleted transplantation in children. TCRdb redid the calling of the PCR reads with MiXCR, one entry per CDR3 protein. The sample includes hundreds of thousands of distinct CDR3 sequences, around 17% seen only once; the top ten take approximately 5%. This sample comprised PBMCs, mostly from graft donor cells, obtained 360 days after TCRalphabeta/CD19-depleted stem cell transplant. The receptors originated from a male patient younger than 18 who had a stem cell transplant for acute lymphoblastic leukemia, so the T cells may come from the graft donor. CDR3s include the opening cysteine and the closing phenylalanine or tryptophan. A D gene is named only where the DNA matches it firmly. Rows may omit the clone size; those that give it use once, few, many or a size class.

len	j_gene	v_gene	d_gene	abundance	CDR3aa	CDR3nt
12	TRBJ1-2	TRBV29-1	NA	NA	CSVLYFNYGYTF	TGCAGCGTACTGTACTTTAACTATGGCTACACCTTC
16	TRBJ2-3	TRBV9	TRBD2	few	CASSISSGPSTDTQYF	TGTGCCAGCAGCATTTCTAGCGGGCCTAGCACAGATACGCAGTATTTT
16	TRBJ2-3	TRBV12-3/TRBV12-4	TRBD2	few	CASSRSSGRPTDTQYF	TGTGCCAGCAGTAGGTCTAGCGGGAGACCGACAGATACGCAGTATTTT
13	TRBJ2-7	TRBV12-3/TRBV12-4	TRBD2	few	CASRPGGAYEQYF	TGTGCCAGCAGACCCGGGGGGGCCTACGAGCAGTACTTC
17	TRBJ2-7	TRBV19	TRBD2	NA	CASSINPRTSASYEQYF	TGTGCCAGTAGTATAAACCCCAGGACTAGCGCCTCCTACGAGCAGTACTTC
13	TRBJ2-3	TRBV20-1	NA	NA	CSGSQRRTDTQYF	TGCAGTGGGTCACAGCGGCGCACAGATACGCAGTATTTT
19	TRBJ2-1	TRBV11-1	NA	NA	CASSLWGTGRLSSYNEQFF	TGTGCCAGCAGCTTATGGGGGACGGGGCGGCTGAGCTCCTACAATGAGCAGTTCTTC
12	TRBJ2-3	TRBV29-1	NA	few	CSAPASPDTQYF	TGCAGCGCCCCGGCGTCGCCAGATACGCAGTATTTT
16	TRBJ2-7	TRBV3-1	NA	NA	CASSPHEYGRAYEQYF	TGTGCCAGCAGCCCCCACGAGTACGGGAGAGCATACGAGCAGTACTTC
14	TRBJ2-1	TRBV3-1	TRBD2	few	CASSRGLASDEQFF	TGTGCCAGCAGCCGCGGACTAGCGAGCGATGAGCAGTTCTTC
13	TRBJ2-5	TRBV5-1	NA	few	CASSASDIETQYF	TGCGCCAGCAGCGCGTCAGACATAGAGACCCAGTACTTC
16	TRBJ2-1	TRBV4-1	TRBD2	NA	CASSREGLAAYNEQFF	TGCGCCAGCAGCCGAGAGGGACTAGCGGCCTACAATGAGCAGTTCTTC
14	TRBJ2-7	TRBV12-3/TRBV12-4	NA	many	CASSLEGLHYEQYF	TGTGCCAGCAGTTTGGAGGGACTTCACTACGAGCAGTACTTC